This T cell receptor beta chain was profiled in a study of patients and donors after allogeneic stem cell transplantation. MiXCR was run by TCRdb on the RT-PCR reads, yielding one entry per CDR3 protein. Of 400,000 to 450,000 distinct CDR3 sequences listed, roughly 17% are singletons. Germline values: CDR1 DFQATT, CDR2 SNEGSKA (reference sequence). This CDR3 comprises 17 residues. After removal of 8 bases from V and 1 base from J, the junction contained 17 bases not matched to a gene. Sequenced: blood, either unsorted or a sorted T cell fraction (not recorded which). The source of this sequence is a human donor who was either an allogeneic HSCT recipient or a stem cell or donor lymphocyte infusion donor (not recorded which). It is not recorded whose cells these are; they may come from a transplant donor. The J gene is TRBJ2-3, the V gene TRBV20-1; TRBD1 matches 8 bases. The CDR3 DNA follows: TGCAGTTCCAAGAGGGGATCCGGGACAGGACGCACAGATACGCAGTATTTT. Translated, it gives CSSKRGSGTGRTDTQYF.